A selection of T cell receptor beta chains follows, all from one sample in a study of beta chain features in type 1 diabetes. The table came from immunoSEQ multiplex PCR; TCRdb's copy has only in-frame clones and leaves some out. Of hundreds of thousands of clones listed, 11% to 15% are singletons. Source material: naive CD4+ T cells from blood. These receptors all come from a man aged 18 to 35 with type 1 diabetes. Both conserved end residues are part of each CDR3.

V	J	CDR3
TRBV9	TRBJ2-1	CASSARDRYNEQFF
TRBV7-9	TRBJ2-5	CASSFGPLETQYF
TRBV25-1	TRBJ2-1	CASSVGGGYNEQFF
TRBV5-4	TRBJ2-2	CASSLQGNGELFF
TRBV6-6	TRBJ2-1	CASSYSTVRDEQFF
TRBV4-1	TRBJ2-7	CASSRVLAGGHEQYF
TRBV9	TRBJ2-3	CASSVGLDPTDTQYF
TRBV30	TRBJ1-5	CAWSRGDQPQHF
TRBV29-1	TRBJ2-5	CSLSSGQETQYF
TRBV9	TRBJ1-2	CASSATRTGHGYTF
TRBV21-1	TRBJ2-1	CASSNLCREWGNEQFF
TRBV9	TRBJ1-4	CASSVDPGMQEKLFF
TRBV15	TRBJ1-2	CATSRGRTGAGDGYTF
TRBV7-9	TRBJ2-1	CASSVSGNSYNEQFF
TRBV2	TRBJ2-3	CASSDSLGTDTQYF
TRBV6-4	TRBJ2-5	CASSEFVETQYF
TRBV30	TRBJ1-2	CAWSGGPNYGYTF
TRBV21-1	TRBJ1-1	CASSKFTKSSAPRKAFF
TRBV4-1	TRBJ2-2	CASTGAGELFF
TRBV6-5	TRBJ1-4	CASSRSGSLGEKLFF
TRBV23-1	TRBJ2-5	CASSRGPIHQETQYF
TRBV7-2	TRBJ2-4	CASSSAQRPVFQYF
TRBV9	TRBJ1-2	CASSRDVNYGYTF
TRBV4-3	TRBJ1-3	CASSPSRAYGNTIYF
TRBV11-2	TRBJ1-4	CASSDRTGRNEKLFF
TRBV30	TRBJ1-2	CAWSTQGHGYTF
TRBV7-3	TRBJ2-7	CASSQSGGSYEQYF
TRBV29-1	TRBJ2-5	CSVYPLTHQETQYF
TRBV18	TRBJ2-5	CASSRVVGEETQYF
TRBV5-4	TRBJ2-2	CASSPGQGGSGELFF
TRBV4-1	TRBJ2-7	CASSQTLQGWSYEQYF
TRBV30	TRBJ1-1	CAWSQHGNTEAFF
TRBV19	TRBJ2-7	CASSLDGLSYEQYF